This T cell receptor beta chain was captured by sequencing in a study of T cell responses to AZD1222 COVID-19 vaccine. As to this clone: Its target is not known.

The assay was immunoSEQ multiplex PCR, and TCRdb's table has in-frame clones only and misses some. This table has over 120,000 clones, 89% appearing once. Notes on the study in general: Samples come after the peak T cell response, not at day 14. Following two doses of AZD1222, Spike-specific TCR breadth and depth rose. Just a handful of AZD1222 recipients tested seropositive at baseline.

CDR3 length: 16 amino acids. The V gene lost 7 bases and the J gene lost 4 bases, with 20 bases spanning the gap. CDR1 is SGHRS and CDR2 is YFSETQ in the germline V gene. The chain couples TRBV5-1 to TRBJ2-2; possible D gene TRBD1, 6 bases. The material was peripheral blood, obtained 28 days after the second AZD1222 dose. The sequence was collected from an adult who received the AZD1222 COVID-19 vaccine. This chain's CDR3 is CASRKIGQGSTGELFF. The CDR3 bases are TGCGCCAGCCGAAAAATAGGGCAGGGGAGCACCGGGGAGCTGTTTTTT. Variable domain in full (rest from reference TRBV5-1 and TRBJ2-2): KAGVTQTPRYLIKTRGQQVTLSCSPISGHRSVSWYQQTPGQGLQFLFEYFSETQRNKGNFPGRFSGRQFSNSRSEMNVSTLELGDSALYLCASRKIGQGSTGELFFGEGSRLTVL.